This TCR beta chain derives from a study of vaccination and CD4 T cells after COVID-19. Treatment specified: roughly ten-day PBMC culture with coronavirus spike peptide pools or control peptides (ViraFEST assay). Before TCRs were sequenced, ViraFEST expanded antigen-specific T cells with peptide pools. Negative selection enriched CD4+ T cells from cultures at roughly nine days. A few counts support this clonotype. Its antigen remains unknown. The germline CDR1 and CDR2 sequences are MNHEY and SVGEGT. The J segment lost 5 bases and the V segment lost 7 bases, leaving 13 bases of the junction unmatched. The CDR3 contains 15 residues. CD4+ T cells that had been cultured provided DNA sequenced with the Oncomine TCR Beta short-read assay. One entry per CDR3 protein results from TCRdb running MiXCR on the PCR reads. The sample has about 6,500 distinct CDR3 sequences, more than 15% seen once; the top ten hold 20% to 25%.

Sequenced sample: CD4+ T cells from blood, cultured in vitro. This TCR was sampled from a human donor who had recovered from COVID-19. The chain joins TRBV6-2 or TRBV6-3 to TRBJ1-1; 7 nucleotides line up with TRBD1. In nucleotides, the CDR3 is TGTGCCAGCACCACGCAAGGGGGCGCGGGGACTGAAGCTTTCTTT. Translating it yields CASTTQGGAGTEAFF.